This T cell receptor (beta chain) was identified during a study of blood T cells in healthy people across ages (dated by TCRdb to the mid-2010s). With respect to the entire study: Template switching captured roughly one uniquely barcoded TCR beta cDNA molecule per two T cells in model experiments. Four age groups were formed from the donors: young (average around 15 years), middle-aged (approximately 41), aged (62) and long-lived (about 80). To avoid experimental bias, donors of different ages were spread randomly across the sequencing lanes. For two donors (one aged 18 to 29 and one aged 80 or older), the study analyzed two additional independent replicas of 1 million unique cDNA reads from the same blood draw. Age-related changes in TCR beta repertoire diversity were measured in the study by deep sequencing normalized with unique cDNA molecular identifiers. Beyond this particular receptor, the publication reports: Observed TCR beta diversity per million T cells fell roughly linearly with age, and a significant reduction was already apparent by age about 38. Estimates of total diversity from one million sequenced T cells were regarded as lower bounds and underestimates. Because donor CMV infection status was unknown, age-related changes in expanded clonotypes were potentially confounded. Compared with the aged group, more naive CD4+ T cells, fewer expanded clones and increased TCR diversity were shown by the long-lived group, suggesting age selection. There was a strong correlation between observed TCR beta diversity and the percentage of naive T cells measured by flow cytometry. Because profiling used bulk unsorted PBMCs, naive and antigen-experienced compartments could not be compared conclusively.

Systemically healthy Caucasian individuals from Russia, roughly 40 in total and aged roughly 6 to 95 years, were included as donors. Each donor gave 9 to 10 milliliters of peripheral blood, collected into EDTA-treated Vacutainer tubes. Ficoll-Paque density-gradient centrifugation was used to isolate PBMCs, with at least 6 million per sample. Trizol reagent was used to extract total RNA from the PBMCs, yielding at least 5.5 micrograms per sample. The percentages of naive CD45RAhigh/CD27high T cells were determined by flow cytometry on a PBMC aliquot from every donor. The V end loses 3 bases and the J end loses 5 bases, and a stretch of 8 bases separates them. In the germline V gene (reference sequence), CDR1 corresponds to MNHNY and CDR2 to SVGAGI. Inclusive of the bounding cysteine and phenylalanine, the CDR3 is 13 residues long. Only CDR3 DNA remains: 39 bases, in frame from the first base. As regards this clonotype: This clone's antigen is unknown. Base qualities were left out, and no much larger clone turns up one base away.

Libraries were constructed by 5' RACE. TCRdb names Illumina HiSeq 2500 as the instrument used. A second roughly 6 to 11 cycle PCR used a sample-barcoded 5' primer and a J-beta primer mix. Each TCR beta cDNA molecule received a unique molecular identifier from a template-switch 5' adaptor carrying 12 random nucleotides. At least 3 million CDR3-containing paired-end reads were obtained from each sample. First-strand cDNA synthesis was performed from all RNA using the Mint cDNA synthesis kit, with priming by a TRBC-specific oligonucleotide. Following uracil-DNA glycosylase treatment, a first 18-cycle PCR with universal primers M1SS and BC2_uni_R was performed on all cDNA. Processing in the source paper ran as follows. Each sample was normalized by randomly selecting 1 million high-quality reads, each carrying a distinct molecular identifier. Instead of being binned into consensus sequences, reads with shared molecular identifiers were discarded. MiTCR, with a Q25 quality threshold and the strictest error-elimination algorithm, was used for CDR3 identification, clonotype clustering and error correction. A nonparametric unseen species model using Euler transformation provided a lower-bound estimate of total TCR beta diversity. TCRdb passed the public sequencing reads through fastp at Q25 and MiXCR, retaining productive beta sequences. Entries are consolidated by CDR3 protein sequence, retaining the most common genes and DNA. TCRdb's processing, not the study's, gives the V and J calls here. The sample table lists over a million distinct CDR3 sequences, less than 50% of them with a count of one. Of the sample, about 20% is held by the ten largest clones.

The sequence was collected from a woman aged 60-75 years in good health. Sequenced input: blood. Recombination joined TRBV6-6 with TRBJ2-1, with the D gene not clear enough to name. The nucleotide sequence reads TGTGCCAGCAGTTATGACGTTAACAATGAGCAGTTCTTC. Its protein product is CASSYDVNNEQFF.